These 3 T cell receptor beta chains came from one sample sequenced in a study of blood T cell repertoires in COVID-19. The assay was immunoSEQ multiplex PCR, and TCRdb's table has in-frame clones only and misses some. Among around 100,000 clones listed, 80% to 90% were seen once. Sequenced input: peripheral blood. Source of these receptors: a human donor in a cohort sampled during active COVID-19.

J is TRBJ2-5 and V is TRBV28; maybe TRBD1 (5 bases). In germline, CDR1 is MDHEN, CDR2 SYDVKM. The CDR3 is 11 residues long. Trimming removed 6 bases at V and 5 bases at J, with 7 bases between. For the CDR3, the DNA is TGTGCCAGCAGGGGGCTCGAGACCCAGTACTTC. This encodes CASRGLETQYF.

The chain recombines TRBV10-1 with TRBJ2-1; 10 bases line up with TRBD2. The CDR3 runs 16 residues. Germline V gene lookup returns CDR1 WNHNN and CDR2 SYGVQD (reference sequence). Losses at the gene ends were 2 bases for V and 8 bases for J; bases not matched to a gene: 9. CDR3 coding DNA: TGCGCCAGCAGTGAGGGTCGAGGACTAGCGGCGGATGAGCAGTTCTTC. Translation gives CASSEGRGLAADEQFF.

Worth noting for this clone: At one end, the junction sequence differs from germline, possibly due to a read error. This sequence joins TRBV19 and TRBJ1-5; the D gene is possibly TRBD1 (6 bases). Germline-derived CDR1 and CDR2 are LNHDA and SQIVND (reference sequence). CDR3 length equals 12 residues. The CDR3 sequence is CAGRSGDQPQHF. As DNA, the CDR3 is TGTGCCGGTAGGTCAGGGGATCAGCCCCAGCATTTT.